Presented here are 18 T cell receptor beta chains from one specimen sequenced in a study of shared clonotypes between healthy human individuals (dated by TCRdb to the early 2020s). The library was prepared using the immunoSEQ multiplex PCR assay. TCRdb holds this immuneACCESS table with in-frame rearrangements only. Some clones are missing; in checked studies, unresolved V genes explain under half, and the rest has no known cause. Present in this sample are 2 million to 2.5 million clones, just over 90% of which were seen just once. Of the sample, 0.39% falls within the top ten clones. Sequencing was carried out using naive CD4+ T cells from PBMCs. Sample cell subset or site, as interpreted from the label and publication: CD45RA+ positively selected. The receptors come from a man aged 18 to 29 in good health. Some clones in this sample may be carry-over from other donors' samples.

V gene TRBV5-1 combines with J gene TRBJ2-7; TRBD1 is a possible D gene (6 bases). CDR3 length: 15 amino acids. The germline V gene encodes CDR1 SGHRS and CDR2 YFSETQ. The V gene lost 0 bases and the J gene lost 3 bases, with 13 bases spanning the gap. CDR3 loop: CASSLAPGESYEQYF. In nucleotides, the CDR3 is TGCGCCAGCAGCTTGGCCCCAGGGGAGAGCTACGAGCAGTACTTC.

The rearrangement uses TRBV5-5 and TRBJ1-2; D call uncertain. CDR1 SGHKS and CDR2 YYEKEE come from the germline V gene (reference sequence). Between the trimmed V and J ends, which lost 2 bases and 8 bases, there was a span of 19 bases. The CDR3 runs 15 residues. The CDR3 loop reads CASSFEAPRLAGYTF. The CDR3 DNA sequence: TGTGCCAGCAGCTTCGAGGCCCCCAGATTAGCGGGCTACACCTTC. Full variable domain (missing parts from reference TRBV5-5 and TRBJ1-2): DAGVTQSPTHLIKTRGQQVTLRCSPISGHKSVSWYQQVLGQGPQFIFQYYEKEERGRGNFPDRFSARQFPNYSSELNVNALLLGDSALYLCASSFEAPRLAGYTFGSGTRLTVV.

V and J are TRBV28 and TRBJ1-1; possibly TRBD1 for D (6 bases). Trimming shortened V by 5 bases and J by 0 bases, and 16 bases separated the two germline ends. Looked up from germline, CDR1 is MDHEN and CDR2 is SYDVKM. This CDR3 is built from 16 residues. DNA of the CDR3: TGTGCCAGCAGTAGCATACAGGGATCGGTGAACACTGAAGCTTTCTTT. Protein: CASSSIQGSVNTEAFF.

The chain combines TRBV7-9 with TRBJ1-5, with D tentatively TRBD1 (6 bases). This CDR3 contains 14 residues. The V end lost 5 bases, the J end lost 12 bases, and 20 bases lay between the germline ends. The V gene's germline CDR1 is SEHNR and CDR2 FQNEAQ (reference sequence). The CDR3 reads CASSQITTGRLQHF. The CDR3 nucleotides read TGTGCCAGCAGCCAGATCACTACAGGGCGGCTCCAGCATTTT.

In regard to this clone: An end of the junction does not agree with germline; a read error may underlie this. Other DNA sequences in this specimen translate into the identical CDR3. The J gene is TRBJ2-2, the V gene TRBV7-3; D gene uncertain. Germline CDR1 SGHTA, CDR2 FQGTGA. This CDR3 comprises 12 residues. The CDR3 DNA reads as TGTGCCAGCAGTTTAAACACCGGGGAGCTGTTTTTT. Amino acid sequence: CASSLNTGELFF.

The chain links TRBV5-1 to TRBJ1-2, with D possibly matching TRBD1 (6 bases). The CDR3 is 14 residues long. Germline V gene lookup returns CDR1 SGHRS and CDR2 YFSETQ. V dropped 0 bases and J dropped 8 bases, with 14 bases sitting between them. CDR3 in amino acids: CASSLDRALGGYTF. CDR3 coding DNA: TGCGCCAGCAGCTTGGACAGGGCCCTAGGCGGCTACACCTTC.

The CDR3 DNA is TGCGCCAGCAGCTTTATCGGACAGGCGAACACCGGGGAGCTGTTTTTT. Amino acid sequence: CASSFIGQANTGELFF. The chain is built from TRBV5-1 and TRBJ2-2, with 7 bases that match TRBD1. The CDR3 consists of 16 residues. The V gene end was trimmed by 2 bases and the J gene end by 0 bases; junction bases not matched to a gene: 4. Germline-derived CDR1 and CDR2 are SGHRS and YFSETQ.

V usage is TRBV9 and J usage is TRBJ2-5; D assignment may be TRBD1 or TRBD2 (5 bases each). CDR1 SGDLS and CDR2 YYNGEE come from the germline V gene. Trimming removed 4 bases from V and 2 bases from J, with 12 bases in between. CDR3 length: 14 residues. This CDR3 reads CASSSRDGQETQYF. For the CDR3, the DNA is TGTGCCAGCAGCAGCCGGGACGGTCAAGAGACCCAGTACTTC. The complete variable domain, with remaining parts taken from reference TRBV9 and TRBJ2-5, reads DSGVTQTPKHLITATGQRVTLRCSPRSGDLSVYWYQQSLDQGLQFLIQYYNGEERAKGNILERFSAQQFPDLHSELNLSSLELGDSALYFCASSSRDGQETQYFGPGTRLLVL.

This clone was seen just once. Here the CDR3 reads CASSHPGQGNFEQFF. The CDR3 coding sequence is TGCGCCAGCAGCCACCCGGGACAGGGTAACTTTGAGCAGTTCTTC. The gene calls are TRBV4-1 and TRBJ2-1; 9 nucleotides line up with TRBD1. The CDR3 consists of 15 residues. J gave up 9 bases and V 3 bases, and 9 bases lay outside the gene matches. Germline CDR1 is MGHRA and CDR2 is YSYEKL.

Turning to this clone: Other DNA sequences in this specimen translate into the identical CDR3. The chain carries TRBV9 and TRBJ2-5; D perhaps matches TRBD2 (5 bases). V dropped 7 bases and J dropped 4 bases, with 8 bases sitting between them. The CDR3 covers 11 residues. Germline V CDR1 and CDR2: SGDLS, YYNGEE. This CDR3 reads CASGRGETQYF. CDR3 nucleotides: TGTGCCAGCGGGAGAGGAGAGACCCAGTACTTC.

This chain links TRBV7-8 with TRBJ2-1; D gene unclear. The germline V and J ends were trimmed by 2 bases and 6 bases, with 14 bases remaining between them. Germline loops: CDR1 SGHVS, CDR2 FQNEAQ. The CDR3 runs to 15 residues. The CDR3 is CASSLRPLPPNEQFF. CDR3 DNA sequence: TGTGCCAGCAGCTTACGCCCCCTCCCCCCCAATGAGCAGTTCTTC.

This clone occurred once. The chain uses TRBV5-1 and TRBJ2-1; D is possibly TRBD1 (5 bases). CDR3 length: 13 amino acids. Germline V CDR1 and CDR2: SGHRS, YFSETQ. V shed 0 bases and J shed 9 bases, with 10 bases lying between them. CDR3: CASSLVSGLEQFF. As DNA, the CDR3 is TGCGCCAGCAGCTTGGTTTCAGGGCTTGAGCAGTTCTTC.

This clone was detected once. In the same sample, other DNA sequences code for this CDR3. The CDR3 DNA is TGTGCCAGCTCGCCGGGGAGGAGATCCTACGAGCAGTACTTC. As protein: CASSPGRRSYEQYF. This chain connects TRBV18 to TRBJ2-7; the D gene is possibly TRBD2 (6 bases). The CDR3 consists of 14 residues. V was trimmed by 6 bases and J by 1 base, leaving 13 bases between them. Germline values: CDR1 KGHSH, CDR2 LQKENI.

The rearrangement links TRBV10-3 to TRBJ2-2; D ambiguous. This CDR3 is built from 14 residues. CDR1 and CDR2 (germline): ENHRY, SYGVKD. V lost 2 bases and J 4 bases, leaving 8 bases between the germline ends. CDR3 nucleotide sequence: TGTGCCATCAGTGAGGGCAAGCTCACCGGGGAGCTGTTTTTT. This gives the protein CAISEGKLTGELFF.

The chain employs TRBV5-6 and TRBJ1-2; 7 positions agree with TRBD1. V gave up 4 bases and J gave up 6 bases; unmatched junction bases: 6. The CDR3 loop spans 13 amino acids. Per the germline V gene, CDR1 is SGHDT and CDR2 is YYEEEE. This CDR3 reads CASSPTGKDGYTF. The CDR3 coding sequence is TGTGCCAGCAGCCCGACAGGGAAGGATGGCTACACCTTC.

The chain recombines TRBV28 with TRBJ2-7, with D possibly being TRBD1 or TRBD2 (5 bases each). Germline V gene data show CDR1 as MDHEN and CDR2 as SYDVKM. V shed 7 bases and J shed 0 bases, with 19 bases lying between them. The CDR3 has 16 residues. Here the CDR3 reads CASKAFRDQNSYEQYF. The CDR3 coding sequence is TGTGCCAGCAAGGCTTTCCGGGACCAAAACTCCTACGAGCAGTACTTC.

The chain couples TRBV6-1 to TRBJ2-5; TRBD1 agrees at 7 bases. The CDR3 runs to 11 residues. In germline, CDR1 is MNHNS, CDR2 SASEGT. V lost 6 bases, J lost 13 bases, and 8 bases stayed unmatched. CDR3: CASRFGQARYF. In nucleotides, the CDR3 is TGTGCCAGCAGGTTTGGACAGGCCAGGTACTTC.

The chain employs TRBV9 and TRBJ1-5, with no clear D. The CDR3 extends over 13 amino acids. V was clipped by 0 bases and J by 4 bases, with 5 bases between them. Germline V gives CDR1 SGDLS, CDR2 YYNGEE. This CDR3 reads CASSVVPNQPQHF. Written as DNA, the CDR3 is TGTGCCAGCAGCGTAGTTCCTAATCAGCCCCAGCATTTT.